This entry lists 32 T cell receptor beta chains sequenced from one sample in a study of T cells in Graves' hyperthyroidism and ophthalmopathy. Amplification yielded TCR beta CDR3 regions, with RNA transcripts as the source. The TCR CDR3 first-round RT-PCR relied on the HTBI primer set. TCRdb redid the calling of the multiplex PCR reads with MiXCR, one entry per CDR3 protein. The sample comprises about 760,000 distinct CDR3 sequences, approximately 36% of which are singletons, and roughly 30% rests with the top ten. The sequenced sample consisted of blood. Receptors originate from a woman aged 40-49 years with Graves' hyperthyroidism.

At least ten counts were recorded for this clonotype. This chain connects TRBV20-1 to TRBJ1-1; unclear D gene. From germline, CDR1 is DFQATT and CDR2 SNEGSKA (reference sequence). Trimming pared 7 bases from V and 6 bases from J, leaving 18 bases between. This CDR3 is built from 13 residues. CDR3 protein: CSGLPGRGSEAFF. DNA for the CDR3: TGCAGTGGACTGCCGGGTCGAGGGTCTGAAGCTTTCTTT.

This clonotype appeared many times. This CDR3 reads CASSQTGDGNGYTF. The CDR3 DNA sequence: TGCGCCAGCAGCCAGACAGGGGACGGAAATGGCTACACCTTC. This chain links TRBV4-3 with TRBJ1-2; TRBD1 matches at 8 bases. The CDR3 length is 14 residues. With V trimmed by 3 bases and J by 6 bases, 6 bases remained unmatched. Germline V gives CDR1 LGHNA, CDR2 YSLEER.

This clonotype has a handful of counts. J is TRBJ2-7 and V is TRBV12-3 or TRBV12-4, with 9 nucleotides matching TRBD1. This CDR3 spans 14 amino acids. V gave up 2 bases and J gave up 5 bases; unmatched junction bases: 4. The chain's CDR3 is CASSLWTGDNEQYF. DNA for the CDR3: TGTGCCAGCAGTTTATGGACAGGGGACAACGAGCAGTACTTC.

This clonotype was picked up many times. The J gene is TRBJ1-4, the V gene TRBV19; D is uncertain. Germline loops: CDR1 LNHDA, CDR2 SQIVND (reference sequence). This CDR3 region has 12 residues. Trimming cost V 9 bases and J 6 bases, with 11 bases left between them. The CDR3 here is CASQSGHEKLFF. The DNA for the CDR3 is TGTGCCAGCCAATCTGGACATGAAAAACTGTTTTTT. Combining the CDR3 with reference TRBV19 and TRBJ1-4 gives the whole variable domain DGGITQSPKYLFRKEGQNVTLSCEQNLNHDAMYWYRQDPGQGLRLIYYSQIVNDFQKGDIAEGYSVSREKKESFPLTVTSAQKNPTAFYLCASQSGHEKLFFGSGTQLSVL.

This clonotype was seen a handful of times. The chain couples TRBV12-3 or TRBV12-4 to TRBJ1-5, with D unresolved. The CDR3 is made up of 13 amino acids. Deletions cut 3 bases from V and 5 bases from J, with 8 bases between. The CDR3 coding sequence is TGTGCCAGCAGTTTTGCCCCACATCAGCCCCAGCATTTT. Encoded protein: CASSFAPHQPQHF.

The chain has TRBV6-1 and TRBJ1-2, with no clear D. Germline CDR1 is MNHNS and CDR2 is SASEGT. The CDR3 spans 12 residues. V was trimmed by 4 bases and J by 4 bases, leaving 7 bases between them. CDR3 in amino acids: CASSGVGYGYTF. DNA of the CDR3: TGTGCCAGCAGTGGCGTTGGCTATGGCTACACCTTC.

About this clonotype: An end of the junction does not agree with germline; a read error may underlie this. The rearrangement joins TRBV5-1 to TRBJ2-2, with D possibly being TRBD2 (5 bases). From germline, CDR1 is SGHRS and CDR2 YFSETQ. CDR3 length: 16 amino acids. Here the CDR3 reads CASSPPEGGGTGELFF. The CDR3 nucleotides are TGTGCCAGCAGTCCTCCCGAGGGTGGAGGCACCGGGGAGCTGTTTTTT.

This chain uses TRBV14 with TRBJ1-1, with D maybe TRBD1 (5 bases). The CDR3 consists of 19 residues. CDR1 SGHDN and CDR2 FVKESK come from the germline V gene. V dropped 1 base and J dropped 3 bases, with 24 bases sitting between them. The CDR3 DNA is TGTGCCAGCAGCCAAGGCGAATCTGGGGCCGGGGGGTCCTACACTGAAGCTTTCTTT. It specifies CASSQGESGAGGSYTEAFF.

The chain joins TRBV7-3 to TRBJ1-2; the match to TRBD1 covers 11 bases. In germline, CDR1 is SGHTA, CDR2 FQGTGA. The CDR3 length is 15 residues. After removal of 6 bases from V and 7 bases from J, the junction contained 10 bases not matched to a gene. In nucleotides, the CDR3 is TGTGCCAGCAGTACCGGACAGGGGGCGAAAGGTGGCTACACCTTC. Its protein product is CASSTGQGAKGGYTF. Using reference TRBV7-3 and TRBJ1-2 for the parts outside the CDR3, the full variable domain is GAGVSQTPSNKVTEKGKYVELRCDPISGHTALYWYRQSLGQGPEFLIYFQGTGAADDSGLPNDRFFAVRPEGSVSTLKIQRTERGDSAVYLCASSTGQGAKGGYTFGSGTRLTVV.

V usage is TRBV12-5 and J usage is TRBJ1-5; tentatively, D is TRBD1 (5 bases). The V end lost 0 bases, the J end lost 0 bases, and 12 bases lay between the germline ends. CDR1 and CDR2 (germline): LGHNT, FRNRAP. The length of the CDR3 is 17 residues. The CDR3 nucleotides are TGTGCTAGTGGTTTGGTACGGGCAGGGAATAGCAATCAGCCCCAGCATTTT. This gives the protein CASGLVRAGNSNQPQHF.

As to this clonotype: Since a much larger clone is just one base distant, this may be a read error. The rearrangement joins TRBV19 to TRBJ1-1; a possible D gene is TRBD1 (6 bases). Per germline, CDR1 LNHDA and CDR2 SQIVND (reference sequence). The CDR3 is made up of 12 amino acids. V was trimmed by 8 bases and J by 6 bases, leaving 13 bases between them. The CDR3 loop is CASGAQGSEAFF. CDR3 in DNA: TGTGCCAGTGGCGCACAGGGCTCTGAAGCTTTCTTT.

The chain joins TRBV29-1 to TRBJ2-3; perhaps TRBD1 as D (6 bases). Germline assignment: CDR1 SQVTM and CDR2 ANQGSEA. This CDR3 contains 15 residues. V lost 3 bases and J 6 bases, leaving 19 bases between the germline ends. The DNA of the CDR3 is TGCAGCGTTGAGGGGAAGGGACACAGGCGCGATACGCAGTATTTT. Translation gives CSVEGKGHRRDTQYF.

This clonotype was picked up a small number of times. The gene calls are TRBV12-3 or TRBV12-4 and TRBJ1-3; D gene unclear. V lost 7 bases and J 4 bases, leaving 11 bases between the germline ends. The CDR3 contains 13 residues. CDR3 nucleotide sequence: TGTGCCAGCACCCCCTTGCTGGGAAACACCATATATTTT. Translated, it gives CASTPLLGNTIYF.

To note about this clonotype: The junction departs from germline at one end; a sequencing error may be responsible. The chain is built from TRBV20-1 and TRBJ1-1; a weak D match, TRBD1 (5 bases). CDR1 and CDR2 from the germline V gene are DFQATT and SNEGSKA (reference sequence). This CDR3 is built from 14 residues. CDR3 coding DNA: TGCAGCGCTAGCCAGGGATTGGAGGGAACTGAAGCTTTCTTT. Translating it yields CSASQGLEGTEAFF.

This chain joins TRBV9 and TRBJ2-2; D is ambiguous. Germline V lookup: CDR1 SGDLS, CDR2 YYNGEE. CDR3 length: 18 residues. The V gene lost 2 bases and the J gene lost 0 bases, with 17 bases spanning the gap. The CDR3 DNA reads TGTGCCAGCAGCGTGGATCTGACCAATGCTGCGAACACCGGGGAGCTGTTTTTT. Translated: CASSVDLTNAANTGELFF.

Notes on this clonotype: A read error may produce the germline difference seen at one junction end. The chain is built from TRBV6-5 and TRBJ1-2, with 7 bases matching TRBD1. Germline loops: CDR1 MNHEY, CDR2 SVGAGI. CDR3 length: 16 amino acids. Written as DNA, the CDR3 is TGTGCCAGCAGTTACTCGACAGGGTTGAAGGACTATGGCTGCACCTTC. It is translated as CASSYSTGLKDYGCTF.

This clonotype was counted ten times or more. The rearrangement joins TRBV7-9 to TRBJ1-1, with D maybe TRBD1 (5 bases). The CDR3 length is 19 residues. Trimming shortened V by 1 base and J by 2 bases, and 23 bases separated the two germline ends. The germline gives CDR1 SEHNR, CDR2 FQNEAQ (reference sequence). In nucleotides, the CDR3 is TGTGCCAGCAGCTTAGGTTGGGGCGGACCTAGCGGGTTAAACACTGAAGCTTTCTTT. Translation: CASSLGWGGPSGLNTEAFF.

This clonotype was counted ten times or more. The CDR3 loop reads CASSQQGSGSPLHF. The DNA for the CDR3 is TGTGCCAGCAGCCAACAGGGTTCAGGTTCACCCCTCCACTTT. V is TRBV14 and J is TRBJ1-6; TRBD1 might be the D (5 bases). The CDR3 contains 14 residues. V was shortened by 2 bases and J by 9 bases, with 11 bases between the two germline ends. From germline, CDR1 is SGHDN and CDR2 FVKESK.

In the case of this clonotype: One end of the junction is discordant with germline, which a read error may explain. The genes are TRBV19 and TRBJ1-6; 7 bases map to TRBD1. The V gene's germline CDR1 is LNHDA and CDR2 SQIVND (reference sequence). The CDR3 is 13 amino acids. In nucleotides, the CDR3 is TGTGCCAGTAGTCTTGGACAGGCGTGGGCCCTCCACTTC. This sequence encodes CASSLGQAWALHF.

The V gene is TRBV19, the J gene TRBJ1-2; no reliable D call. In germline, CDR1 is LNHDA, CDR2 SQIVND (reference sequence). V dropped 4 bases and J dropped 0 bases, with 18 bases sitting between them. CDR3 size: 17 residues. CDR3 loop: CASSTWTSGTANYGYTF. For the CDR3, the DNA is TGTGCCAGTAGTACTTGGACCTCCGGAACGGCTAACTATGGCTACACCTTC. Combining the CDR3 with reference TRBV19 and TRBJ1-2 gives the whole variable domain DGGITQSPKYLFRKEGQNVTLSCEQNLNHDAMYWYRQDPGQGLRLIYYSQIVNDFQKGDIAEGYSVSREKKESFPLTVTSAQKNPTAFYLCASSTWTSGTANYGYTFGSGTRLTVV.

This clonotype was detected many times. The J gene is TRBJ1-2, the V gene TRBV9, with D possibly TRBD1 on 5 matching bases. CDR3 length: 15 residues. Germline V lookup: CDR1 SGDLS, CDR2 YYNGEE. Trimming removed 0 bases at V and 4 bases at J, with 13 bases between. The CDR3 region has the DNA TGTGCCAGCAGCGTAGCGTCGATGCAGGGCTATGGCTACACCTTC. It codes for CASSVASMQGYGYTF.

V usage is TRBV20-1 and J usage is TRBJ1-5; D gene unclear. CDR3 size: 13 residues. Trimming stripped 3 bases from V and 4 bases from J, with 10 bases between. Germline V gene data show CDR1 as DFQATT and CDR2 as SNEGSKA (reference sequence). The CDR3 region is CSAREEGNQPQHF. The DNA of the CDR3 is TGCAGTGCTAGGGAAGAGGGTAATCAGCCCCAGCATTTT.

The sample holds a few counts of this clonotype. The chain employs TRBV6-1 and TRBJ1-2; D might be TRBD1 (5 bases). CDR1 and CDR2 (germline): MNHNS, SASEGT. V lost 5 bases, J lost 3 bases, and 22 bases lay in between. The CDR3 has 17 amino acids. CDR3 in amino acids: CASSPLNRPTRDYGYTF. In DNA, the CDR3 is TGTGCCAGCAGTCCCCTGAATAGGCCGACCAGGGACTATGGCTACACCTTC.

V and J are TRBV10-3 and TRBJ1-2; D call uncertain. Per germline, CDR1 ENHRY and CDR2 SYGVKD. V lost 5 bases to trimming and J lost 4 bases, with 14 bases between them. This CDR3 region has 14 residues. The CDR3: CAISYIGRGYGYTF. CDR3 nucleotide sequence: TGTGCCATCAGTTACATCGGCCGGGGCTATGGCTACACCTTC.

The rearrangement links TRBV15 to TRBJ1-4, with 10 bases matching TRBD1. The CDR3 spans 14 residues. Germline CDR1 and CDR2: LNHNV and YYDKDF (reference sequence). The junction had 6 bases not matched to a gene; V was cut back by 4 bases and J by 10 bases. DNA of the CDR3: TGTGCCACCAGCATTCGGGACAGGGGTGGAAAACTGTTTTTT. It codes for CATSIRDRGGKLFF.

DNA of the CDR3: TGCAGTGCTAGAGTGGTAGGGGATCAAGAGACCCAGTACTTC. Amino acids: CSARVVGDQETQYF. The chain has TRBV20-1 and TRBJ2-5; D possibly corresponds to TRBD1 (5 bases). The germline V gene encodes CDR1 DFQATT and CDR2 SNEGSKA (reference sequence). The CDR3 runs 14 residues. The V gene lost 1 base and the J gene lost 2 bases, with 11 bases spanning the gap.

This clonotype has more than one count but fewer than ten. The chain joins TRBV18 to TRBJ2-7; TRBD1 is a possible D gene (6 bases). The V gene lost 3 bases and the J gene lost 2 bases, with 11 bases spanning the gap. The length of the CDR3 is 14 residues. Germline lookup yields CDR1 KGHSH and CDR2 LQKENI. The CDR3 loop is CASSPDRSTYEQYF. The CDR3 DNA reads as TGTGCCAGCTCACCCGACAGGTCGACCTACGAGCAGTACTTC.

The chain recombines TRBV7-8 with TRBJ2-7; a weak D match, TRBD2 (6 bases). The last part of the DNA fits TRBJ2-1 better; the J call may be wrong. The CDR3 totals 11 residues. The germline V gene has CDR1 SGHVS and CDR2 FQNEAQ. In DNA, the CDR3 is TGTGCCAGCGGATACGCGGGGGAGCAGTTCTTC. Residues: CASGYAGEQFF.

CDR3 coding DNA: TGTGCCAGCAGGGGGGAAGGACTAACTTACGAGCAGTACTTC. Encoded protein: CASRGEGLTYEQYF. The rearrangement joins TRBV7-8 to TRBJ2-7, with D possibly TRBD2 on 6 matching bases. Germline values: CDR1 SGHVS, CDR2 FQNEAQ. This CDR3 has 14 residues. The ends were cut back, 6 bases at V and 4 bases at J, with 16 bases in the middle.

J is TRBJ2-7 and V is TRBV25-1, with 8 bases aligning to TRBD2. Germline CDR1 MGHDK, CDR2 SYGVNS. This CDR3 comprises 14 residues. With 8 bases clipped from V and 12 bases from J, the junction kept 18 bases outside the gene matches. This chain's CDR3 is CASLDGGRTDGRYF. CDR3 in DNA: TGTGCCAGCTTGGACGGCGGGAGGACCGATGGGCGGTACTTC.

This clonotype was detected only once. A read error may be the cause here, since a much bigger clone is one base away. This is likely a read error, given that the CDR3 carries no conserved phenylalanine or tryptophan at its end. The CDR3 protein is CASSFSGKADEQYS. The CDR3 nucleotides read TGTGCCAGCAGCTTTAGCGGGAAGGCCGACGAGCAGTACTCC. The chain couples TRBV7-2 to TRBJ2-7; 8 positions agree with TRBD2. The CDR3 is made up of 14 amino acids. CDR1 and CDR2 from the germline V gene are SGHTA and FQGNSA. V shed 3 bases and J 5 bases; nucleotides not matched to a gene: 6.

The chain uses TRBV10-3 and TRBJ2-2, with D perhaps matching TRBD1 or TRBD2 (5 bases each). The germline gives CDR1 ENHRY, CDR2 SYGVKD. The CDR3 sequence is 14 residues long. Trimming removed 4 bases at V and 7 bases at J, with 13 bases between. This CDR3 reads CAISGKGRDGELFF. The CDR3 DNA reads as TGTGCCATCAGTGGGAAGGGACGGGACGGGGAGCTGTTTTTT.